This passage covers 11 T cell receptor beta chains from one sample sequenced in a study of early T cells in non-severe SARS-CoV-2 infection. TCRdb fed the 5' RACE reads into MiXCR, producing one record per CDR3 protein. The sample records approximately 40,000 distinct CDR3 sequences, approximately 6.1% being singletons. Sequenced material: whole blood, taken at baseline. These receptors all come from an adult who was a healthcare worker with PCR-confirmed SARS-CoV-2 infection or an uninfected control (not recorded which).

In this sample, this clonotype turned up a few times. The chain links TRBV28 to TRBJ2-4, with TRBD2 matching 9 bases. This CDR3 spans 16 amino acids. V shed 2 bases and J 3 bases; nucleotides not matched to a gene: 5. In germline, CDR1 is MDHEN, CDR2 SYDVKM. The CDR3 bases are TGTGCCAGCAGTTTAGCGGGAGGGCTCGGCAAAAACATTCAGTACTTC. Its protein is CASSLAGGLGKNIQYF. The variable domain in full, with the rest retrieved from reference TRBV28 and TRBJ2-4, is DVKVTQSSRYLVKRTGEKVFLECVQDMDHENMFWYRQDPGLGLRLIYFSYDVKMKEKGDIPEGYSVSREKKERFSLILESASTNQTSMYLCASSLAGGLGKNIQYFGAGTRLSVL.

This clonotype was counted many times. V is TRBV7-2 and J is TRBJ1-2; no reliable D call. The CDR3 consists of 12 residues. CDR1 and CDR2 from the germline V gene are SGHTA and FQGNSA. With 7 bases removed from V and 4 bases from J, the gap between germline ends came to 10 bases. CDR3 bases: TGTGCCAGCATAAGGGTTGGCTATGGCTACACCTTC. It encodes CASIRVGYGYTF.

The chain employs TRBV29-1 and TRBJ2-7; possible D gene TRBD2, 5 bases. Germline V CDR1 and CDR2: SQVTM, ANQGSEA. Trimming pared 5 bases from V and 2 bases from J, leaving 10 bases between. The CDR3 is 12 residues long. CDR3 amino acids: CSVSPGTYEQYF. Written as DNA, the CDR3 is TGCAGCGTTTCCCCGGGAACCTACGAGCAGTACTTC.

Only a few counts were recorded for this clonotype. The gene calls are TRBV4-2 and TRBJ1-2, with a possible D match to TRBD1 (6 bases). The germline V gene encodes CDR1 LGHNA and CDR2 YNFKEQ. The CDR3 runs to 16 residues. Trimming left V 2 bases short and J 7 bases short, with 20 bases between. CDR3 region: CASSQRGVIGVGGYTF. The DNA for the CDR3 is TGTGCCAGCAGCCAAAGGGGGGTTATAGGTGTTGGTGGCTACACCTTC.

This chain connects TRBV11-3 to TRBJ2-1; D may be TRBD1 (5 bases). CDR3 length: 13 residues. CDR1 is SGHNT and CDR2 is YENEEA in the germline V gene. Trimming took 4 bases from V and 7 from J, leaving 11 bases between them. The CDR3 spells CASSSQESNEQFF. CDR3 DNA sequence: TGTGCCAGCAGCTCACAGGAGTCGAATGAGCAGTTCTTC.

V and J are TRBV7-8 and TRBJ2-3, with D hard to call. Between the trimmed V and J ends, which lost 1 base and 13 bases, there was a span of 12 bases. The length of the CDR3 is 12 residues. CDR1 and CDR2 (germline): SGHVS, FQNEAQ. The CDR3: CASSLGAAIEYF. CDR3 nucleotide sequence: TGTGCCAGCAGCTTAGGGGCAGCAATAGAGTATTTT.

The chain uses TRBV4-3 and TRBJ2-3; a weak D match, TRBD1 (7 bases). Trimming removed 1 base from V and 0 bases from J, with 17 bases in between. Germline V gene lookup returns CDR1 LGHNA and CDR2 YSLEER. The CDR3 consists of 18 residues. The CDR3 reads CASSQGPGGGSSTDTQYF. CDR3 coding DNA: TGCGCCAGCAGCCAAGGGCCAGGGGGAGGATCTAGCACAGATACGCAGTATTTT.

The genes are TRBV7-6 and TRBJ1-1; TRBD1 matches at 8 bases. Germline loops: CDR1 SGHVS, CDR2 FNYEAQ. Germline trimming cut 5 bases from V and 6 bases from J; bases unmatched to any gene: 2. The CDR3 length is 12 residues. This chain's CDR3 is CASSPGGPEAFF. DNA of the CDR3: TGTGCCAGCAGCCCAGGGGGCCCTGAAGCTTTCTTT.

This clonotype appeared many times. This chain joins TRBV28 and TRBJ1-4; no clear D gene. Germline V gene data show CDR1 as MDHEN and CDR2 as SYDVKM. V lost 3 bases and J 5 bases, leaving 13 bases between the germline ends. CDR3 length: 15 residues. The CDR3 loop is CASSFPGSYNEKLFF. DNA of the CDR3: TGTGCCAGCAGTTTCCCCGGCAGTTACAATGAAAAACTGTTTTTT.

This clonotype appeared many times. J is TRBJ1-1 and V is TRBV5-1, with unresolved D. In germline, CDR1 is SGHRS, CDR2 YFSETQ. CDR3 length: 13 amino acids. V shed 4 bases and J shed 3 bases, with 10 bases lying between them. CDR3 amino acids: CASSLPQDTEAFF. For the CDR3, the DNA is TGCGCCAGCAGCCTCCCCCAGGACACTGAAGCTTTCTTT.

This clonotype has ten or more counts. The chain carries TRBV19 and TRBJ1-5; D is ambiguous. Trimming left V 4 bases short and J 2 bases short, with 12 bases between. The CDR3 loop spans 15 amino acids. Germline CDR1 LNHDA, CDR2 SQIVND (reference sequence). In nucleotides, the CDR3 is TGTGCCAGTAGTACCTACGGGCGAGGCAATCAGCCCCAGCATTTT. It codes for CASSTYGRGNQPQHF.